A selection of T cell receptor beta chains follows, all from one sample in a study of blood T cell repertoires in COVID-19. This table comes from immunoSEQ multiplex PCR, and its TCRdb copy is limited to in-frame clones, with some not included. The sample includes about 110,000 clones, about 85% seen only once; the top ten take less than 3.5%. Sequencing was performed on peripheral blood. The receptors originated from a man in his forties or fifties with acute or convalescent COVID-19. Both conserved end residues are part of each CDR3. Each record gives: J gene, V gene, clone size, D gene, CDR3 protein, CDR3 DNA. The D gene is left open where the match is weak. Expanded clones are given a class, and other clones once, few, many or no size at all.

TRBJ2-3	TRBV7-2	NA	TRBD2	CASSLTSGGTDTQYF	TGTGCCAGCAGCTTGACTAGCGGGGGGACAGATACGCAGTATTTT
TRBJ2-1	TRBV24-1	NA	TRBD1	CATSDSTGNNEQFF	TGTGCCACCAGTGATTCGACAGGGAACAATGAGCAGTTCTTC
TRBJ1-5	TRBV6-5	once	NA	CASSYYPPGSNQPQHF	TGTGCCAGCAGTTACTACCCACCGGGGAGCAATCAGCCCCAGCATTTT
TRBJ1-4	TRBV7-9	once	TRBD1	CASSAAGGREKLFF	TGTGCCAGCAGCGCCGCAGGGGGCCGGGAAAAACTGTTTTTT
TRBJ2-3	TRBV30	NA	NA	CAWSVHTTDTQYF	TGTGCCTGGAGTGTGCACACCACAGATACGCAGTATTTT
TRBJ1-5	TRBV7-9	NA	TRBD1	CASSLVGTGGTNQPQHF	TGTGCCAGCAGCTTAGTTGGGACAGGGGGGACCAATCAGCCCCAGCATTTT
TRBJ1-1	TRBV5-1	NA	NA	CASSLQGPNTEAFF	TGCGCCAGCAGCTTACAGGGCCCAAACACTGAAGCTTTCTTT
TRBJ2-1	TRBV18	NA	NA	CASSLQTSPYNEQFF	TGTGCCAGCTCACTACAGACGAGCCCCTACAATGAGCAGTTCTTC
TRBJ1-3	TRBV12-5	NA	TRBD1	CASSRDSSGNTIYF	TGTGCTAGTAGCAGGGACAGCTCTGGAAACACCATATATTTT
TRBJ2-7	TRBV5-1	NA	TRBD2	CASSPNNLAGGPSEQYF	TGCGCCAGCAGCCCCAACAATCTAGCGGGGGGGCCTTCCGAGCAGTACTTC
TRBJ2-5	TRBV6-2/TRBV6-3	few	NA	CASSPSLETQYF	TGTGCCAGCAGCCCCAGTCTCGAGACCCAGTACTTC
TRBJ1-2	TRBV12-5	NA	TRBD1	CASGIDRDANYGYTF	TGTGCTAGTGGTATAGACAGGGACGCTAACTATGGCTACACCTTC
TRBJ2-7	TRBV19	NA	NA	CASSIDLPGEQYF	TGTGCCAGTAGTATAGACCTTCCGGGGGAGCAGTACTTC
TRBJ2-2	TRBV19	NA	NA	CASSLKLGLNTGELFF	TGTGCCAGTAGTTTAAAGCTAGGACTGAACACCGGGGAGCTGTTTTTT
TRBJ2-7	TRBV15	NA	TRBD2	CATSRDTSGAYEQYF	TGTGCCACCAGCAGAGATACCAGCGGGGCCTACGAGCAGTACTTC
TRBJ2-7	TRBV29-1	NA	NA	CSVGYGTFQNSYEQYF	TGCAGCGTTGGGTACGGGACATTCCAAAACTCCTACGAGCAGTACTTC
TRBJ1-6	TRBV18	NA	NA	CASSLTDSNSPLHF	TGTGCCAGCTCACTTACCGACAGTAATTCACCCCTCCACTTT
TRBJ2-7	TRBV27	NA	NA	CASSYEGLAPYEQYF	TGTGCCAGCAGTTATGAGGGACTTGCCCCCTACGAGCAGTACTTC
TRBJ2-1	TRBV7-9	NA	TRBD2	CASSLSGGGNEQFF	TGTGCCAGCAGCTTAAGCGGGGGAGGCAATGAGCAGTTCTTC
TRBJ1-1	TRBV30	NA	NA	CAEQRNTEAFF	TGTGCCGAACAGAGGAACACTGAAGCTTTCTTT
TRBJ1-1	TRBV30	NA	TRBD1	CAWRNTGGTEAFF	TGTGCCTGGAGGAATACAGGGGGCACTGAAGCTTTCTTT
TRBJ1-4	TRBV29-1	few	NA	CSVSPGGTAEKLFF	TGCAGCGTTTCCCCCGGAGGGACTGCGGAAAAACTGTTTTTT
TRBJ2-2	TRBV5-1	once	NA	CASSFSSPNTGELFF	TGCGCCAGCAGCTTTTCGAGTCCGAACACCGGGGAGCTGTTTTTT
TRBJ2-1	TRBV5-1	NA	TRBD1	CASSPQGGNEQFF	TGCGCCAGCAGCCCACAGGGGGGCAATGAGCAGTTCTTC
TRBJ2-2	TRBV9	NA	NA	CASSVGGAGELFF	TGTGCCAGCAGCGTAGGAGGTGCCGGGGAGCTGTTTTTT
TRBJ2-3	TRBV2	NA	NA	CASSSQGTEADTQYF	TGTGCCAGCAGTTCTCAAGGGACTGAGGCAGATACGCAGTATTTT
TRBJ2-3	TRBV6-4	NA	NA	CASSYQGGADTQYF	TGTGCCAGCAGTTATCAGGGCGGTGCAGATACGCAGTATTTT
TRBJ2-2	TRBV6-2/TRBV6-3	NA	TRBD2	CASSRTSGGAAGELFF	TGTGCCAGCAGTAGGACTAGCGGGGGGGCCGCCGGGGAGCTGTTTTTT
TRBJ2-7	TRBV27	NA	NA	CASSSPPDEQYF	TGTGCCAGCAGTTCCCCCCCGGACGAGCAGTACTTC